This TCR beta chain was recorded in a study of shared clonotypes between healthy human individuals. The study, taken as a whole, reports: Naive subsets typically showed greater estimated richness than memory subsets.

Donors, without exception, were Caucasian adults residing in Nashville, Tennessee. Notes on this clone: The antigen is undetermined.

This CDR3 comprises 12 residues. Germline-derived CDR1 and CDR2 are GTSNPN and SVGIG (reference sequence). The ends were cut back, 1 base at V and 0 bases at J, with 1 base in the middle. Each subset's genomic DNA was split evenly across several immunoSEQ plates. Profiled with immunoSEQ multiplex PCR; TCRdb holds only in-frame clones, not every one. The sample contains 2 million to 2.5 million clones, roughly 90% of which appear only once. The clonotype comes from a man younger than 35 in good health. Some clones in this sample may be carry-over from other donors' samples. Sequenced input: naive CD4+ T cells from PBMCs. The subset is: CD45RA+ positively selected. The chain has TRBV30 and TRBJ1-3; D gene unclear. The CDR3 DNA reads TGTGCCTGGAGTGGCTCTGGAAACACCATATATTTT. Residues: CAWSGSGNTIYF.